Shown below are 29 T cell receptor beta chains from a single sample sequenced in a study of T cell repertoires in cytomegalovirus infection. TCRdb passed the reads through MiXCR, listing each CDR3 protein once. The repertoire holds more than 150,000 distinct CDR3 sequences, with under 30% as singletons. The sequenced sample consisted of PBMCs. These TCRs come from a human donor in good health (CMV status not recorded). Some clones in this sample may be carry-over from other donors' samples.

This clonotype was counted many times. This rearrangement joins TRBV12-3 or TRBV12-4 to TRBJ2-2; D is unresolved. This CDR3 comprises 17 residues. The V end was cut by 7 bases, the J end by 1 base, with 19 bases between. The chain's CDR3 is CASTPGSWAENTGELFF. The CDR3 bases are TGTGCCAGCACGCCTGGGTCTTGGGCAGAGAACACCGGGGAGCTGTTTTTT.

This chain's CDR3 is CATSRDWQHSNQPQHF. Here the CDR3 DNA reads TGTGCCACCAGCAGAGATTGGCAGCATAGCAATCAGCCCCAGCATTTT. The chain combines TRBV15 with TRBJ1-5; D call uncertain. Between the trimmed V and J ends, which lost 0 bases and 0 bases, there was a span of 9 bases. In germline, CDR1 is LNHNV, CDR2 YYDKDF (reference sequence). CDR3 length: 16 residues.

The chain uses TRBV6-6 and TRBJ1-1; a possible D gene is TRBD1 (5 bases). This CDR3 is built from 14 residues. The ends were cut back, 7 bases at V and 2 bases at J, with 14 bases in the middle. Germline V gives CDR1 MNHNY, CDR2 SVGAGI (reference sequence). Written as DNA, the CDR3 is TGTGCCAGCACTTCAACAGGATTAAACACTGAAGCTTTCTTT. Its protein product is CASTSTGLNTEAFF.

This clonotype was picked up a small number of times. This CDR3 is CASSQPDRGFYEQYF. The CDR3, as DNA: TGCGCCAGCAGCCAACCCGACAGGGGATTCTACGAGCAGTACTTC. The rearrangement uses TRBV4-3 and TRBJ2-7; 8 bases line up with TRBD1. Germline V CDR1 and CDR2: LGHNA, YSLEER. V was clipped by 2 bases and J by 3 bases; unmatched bases: 6. The CDR3 contains 15 residues.

This clonotype turned up a few times. The V call is TRBV2, the J call TRBJ2-2, with 7 bases matching TRBD1. The germline CDR1 and CDR2 sequences are SNHLY and FYNNEI. The CDR3 length is 14 residues. V shed 8 bases, J shed 6 bases, and the junction held 9 bases outside the gene matches. CDR3 sequence reads: CASLNRGVPGELFF. The CDR3 DNA reads TGTGCCAGCCTTAACAGGGGCGTGCCCGGGGAGCTGTTTTTT.

The V gene is TRBV9, the J gene TRBJ1-3; D possibly corresponds to TRBD1 (5 bases). The CDR3 extends over 13 amino acids. Germline V gene lookup returns CDR1 SGDLS and CDR2 YYNGEE. V lost 7 bases to trimming and J lost 0 bases, with 8 bases between them. CDR3 sequence: CASRGVSGNTIYF. The CDR3 DNA is TGTGCCAGCCGGGGGGTCTCTGGAAACACCATATATTTT.

In its sample, this clonotype was seen a few times. The J gene is TRBJ1-1, the V gene TRBV19; no definite D call. From germline, CDR1 is LNHDA and CDR2 SQIVND (reference sequence). Between the trimmed V and J ends, which lost 7 bases and 2 bases, there was a span of 11 bases. The CDR3 consists of 13 residues. This CDR3 reads CASTPSSNTEAFF. Here the CDR3 DNA reads TGTGCCAGTACCCCGTCGAGCAACACTGAAGCTTTCTTT.

The genes are TRBV7-3 and TRBJ1-6, with D unresolved. The CDR3 has 14 amino acids. Germline lookup yields CDR1 SGHTA and CDR2 FQGTGA. The ends were cut back, 8 bases at V and 1 base at J, with 9 bases in the middle. DNA of the CDR3: TGTGCCAGCGGAGAGGAATCCTATAATTCACCCCTCCACTTT. This translates into CASGEESYNSPLHF.

This clonotype was detected many times. CDR3 region: CASSLGQAEAFF. The CDR3 coding sequence is TGTGCCAGCAGCTTAGGGCAGGCTGAAGCTTTCTTT. The chain is built from TRBV7-2 and TRBJ1-1, with no clear D. Trimming left V 1 base short and J 6 bases short, with 6 bases between. The CDR3 loop spans 12 amino acids. Germline CDR1 SGHTA, CDR2 FQGNSA.

The chain joins TRBV3-1 to TRBJ1-4; maybe TRBD1 (5 bases). The V and J ends lost 0 bases and 12 bases respectively, with 11 bases between them. The CDR3 length is 13 residues. Germline V lookup: CDR1 LGHDT, CDR2 YNNKEL (reference sequence). The CDR3 bases are TGTGCCAGCAGCCAAGAAATGAGGGGACAACTGTTTTTT. It is translated as CASSQEMRGQLFF. Together with reference TRBV3-1 and TRBJ1-4, the CDR3 gives the full variable domain: DTAVSQTPKYLVTQMGNDKSIKCEQNLGHDTMYWYKQDSKKFLKIMFSYNNKELIINETVPNRFSPKSPDKAHLNLHINSLELGDSAVYFCASSQEMRGQLFFGSGTQLSVL.

The chain has TRBV29-1 and TRBJ1-2, with D unclear. V lost 5 bases to trimming and J lost 1 base, with 11 bases between them. Germline values: CDR1 SQVTM, CDR2 ANQGSEA. CDR3 length: 13 residues. CDR3: CSVRRPDNYGYTF. Written as DNA, the CDR3 is TGCAGCGTTCGCCGGCCTGATAACTATGGCTACACCTTC.

This clonotype was seen only a few times. The chain has TRBV5-1 and TRBJ1-1; TRBD1 matches 8 bases. This CDR3 is built from 17 residues. The J segment lost 2 bases and the V segment lost 4 bases, leaving 13 bases of the junction unmatched. Per germline, CDR1 SGHRS and CDR2 YFSETQ. CDR3 sequence: CASSPEGTGFYNTEAFF. The CDR3, as DNA: TGCGCCAGCAGCCCAGAAGGGACAGGTTTTTATAACACTGAAGCTTTCTTT.

The table lists this clonotype with a few counts. The rearrangement uses TRBV27 and TRBJ2-4; 11 bases match TRBD2. CDR1 and CDR2 (germline): MNHEY, SMNVEV (reference sequence). V lost 4 bases to trimming and J lost 7 bases; unmatched junction nucleotides: 6. The CDR3 runs 15 residues. This chain's CDR3 is CASSSSGGPDNIQYF. The CDR3 bases are TGTGCCAGCAGTTCTAGCGGGGGGCCGGATAACATTCAGTACTTC.

The chain recombines TRBV11-1 with TRBJ1-1, with D uncertain. CDR3 size: 14 residues. Germline CDR1 is SGHAT and CDR2 is FQDESV (reference sequence). Trimming took off 2 bases at V and 6 bases at J, with 13 bases between the two ends. This chain's CDR3 is CASSLPGFFSEAFF. In DNA form, the CDR3 reads TGTGCCAGCAGCTTACCGGGTTTCTTCTCTGAAGCTTTCTTT.

This clonotype has a handful of counts. This chain links TRBV7-6 with TRBJ2-5; possible D gene TRBD1, 5 bases. The CDR3 contains 12 residues. V was cut by 5 bases and J by 5 bases, with 9 bases left in between. Germline loops: CDR1 SGHVS, CDR2 FNYEAQ. The CDR3 here is CASSQGTETQYF. CDR3 nucleotide sequence: TGTGCCAGCAGCCAGGGCACCGAGACCCAGTACTTC.

CDR3 nucleotide sequence: TGTGCCGGGGCCCCCCGTGAGAACACTGAAGCTTTCTTT. This encodes CAGAPRENTEAFF. V is TRBV2 and J is TRBJ1-1; D may be TRBD1 (5 bases). CDR1 is SNHLY, CDR2 FYNNEI, per germline. CDR3 length equals 13 residues. V lost 11 bases to trimming and J lost 1 base, with 14 bases between them.

The chain is built from TRBV11-2 and TRBJ2-1; the D gene could be TRBD1 or TRBD2 (5 bases each). CDR3 length: 14 residues. CDR1 is SGHAT, CDR2 FQNNGV, per germline. V was shortened by 1 base and J by 4 bases, with 8 bases between the two germline ends. The CDR3, as DNA: TGTGCCAGCAGCTTAGGGGACGGTTACAATGAGCAGTTCTTC. Translated, it gives CASSLGDGYNEQFF.

The chain carries TRBV7-3 and TRBJ2-3; D remains ambiguous. The CDR3 runs 15 residues. V dropped 2 bases and J dropped 6 bases, with 15 bases sitting between them. The germline CDR1 and CDR2 sequences are SGHTA and FQGTGA. The CDR3 DNA follows: TGTGCCAGCAGCTTAGCGGCAGGACCGGCGGATACGCAGTATTTT. This gives the protein CASSLAAGPADTQYF.

This sequence joins TRBV12-3 or TRBV12-4 and TRBJ2-1; weak D call: TRBD2 (7 bases). The length of the CDR3 is 16 residues. V was pared by 5 bases and J by 7 bases, with 21 bases between. The CDR3 here is CASSRTGGPVLNEQFF. As DNA, the CDR3 is TGTGCCAGCAGTCGAACCGGGGGGCCCGTCCTTAATGAGCAGTTCTTC.

This chain connects TRBV7-9 to TRBJ1-4; unclear D gene. Germline CDR1 SEHNR, CDR2 FQNEAQ (reference sequence). V was pared by 6 bases and J by 4 bases, with 9 bases between. The CDR3 covers 13 residues. Written as DNA, the CDR3 is TGTGCCAGCAGAATACAGAATAATGAAAAACTGTTTTTT. Translation: CASRIQNNEKLFF.

About this clonotype itself: A much bigger clone sits one base away, suggesting this may be a read error. The chain recombines TRBV7-8 with TRBJ2-3; 7 nucleotides line up with TRBD2. There are 17 residues in the CDR3. The germline V gene encodes CDR1 SGHVS and CDR2 FQNEAQ. The CDR3 loop is CTSSLGHSGPSTDTQYF. As DNA, the CDR3 is TGTACCAGCAGCTTAGGGCATAGCGGGCCTAGCACAGATACGCAGTATTTT. Together with reference TRBV7-8 and TRBJ2-3, the CDR3 gives the full variable domain: GAGVSQSPRYKVAKRGQDVALRCDPISGHVSLFWYQQALGQGPEFLTYFQNEAQLDKSGLPSDRFFAERPEGSVSTLKIQRTQQEDSAVYLCTSSLGHSGPSTDTQYFGPGTRLTVL.

The chain links TRBV7-9 to TRBJ2-7; TRBD1 agrees at 7 bases. The germline V gene has CDR1 SEHNR and CDR2 FQNEAQ (reference sequence). The CDR3 is 15 amino acids. V lost 4 bases and J lost 3; bases outside the gene matches: 9. CDR3 region: CASSSPRQGLYEQYF. The CDR3 coding sequence is TGTGCCAGCAGCTCCCCGCGACAGGGCCTCTACGAGCAGTACTTC. The whole variable domain, remainder taken from reference TRBV7-9 and TRBJ2-7, is DTGVSQNPRHKITKRGQNVTFRCDPISEHNRLYWYRQTLGQGPEFLTYFQNEAQLEKSRLLSDRFSAERPKGSFSTLEIQRTEQGDSAMYLCASSSPRQGLYEQYFGPGTRLTVT.

The V call is TRBV11-2, the J call TRBJ1-1; weak D call: TRBD1 (6 bases). CDR1 is SGHAT, CDR2 FQNNGV, per germline. V shed 0 bases and J shed 7 bases, with 15 bases lying between them. The CDR3 runs to 15 residues. CDR3 amino acids: CASSLEDRRGNEAFF. The DNA for the CDR3 is TGTGCCAGCAGCTTAGAAGACAGAAGGGGGAATGAAGCTTTCTTT.

The J gene is TRBJ2-1, the V gene TRBV7-2, with TRBD1 as a possible D gene (6 bases). The CDR3 is 13 amino acids. The germline V gene encodes CDR1 SGHTA and CDR2 FQGNSA. V lost 1 base, J lost 5 bases, and 6 bases lay in between. CDR3: CASSLDRDNEQFF. Written as DNA, the CDR3 is TGTGCCAGCAGCTTAGACAGGGACAATGAGCAGTTCTTC.

The V gene is TRBV29-1, the J gene TRBJ1-3, with D uncertain. Trimming pared 6 bases from V and 5 bases from J, leaving 17 bases between. Germline CDR1 and CDR2: SQVTM and ANQGSEA. CDR3 size: 14 residues. The chain's CDR3 is CSVQGAGIRNTIYF. CDR3 DNA: TGCAGCGTCCAAGGCGCAGGAATACGAAACACCATATATTTT.

This clonotype was recorded many times. V and J are TRBV7-2 and TRBJ2-7; D possibly corresponds to TRBD1 (6 bases). The germline V gene encodes CDR1 SGHTA and CDR2 FQGNSA. The CDR3 runs to 13 residues. Trimming took 3 bases from V and 4 from J, leaving 10 bases between them. As DNA, the CDR3 is TGTGCCAGCAGCTTGCCAACAGGGTACGAGCAGTACTTC. It yields the protein CASSLPTGYEQYF.

A remark on this clonotype: A much more abundant neighbour one base away suggests this may be a read error. This chain joins TRBV7-8 and TRBJ2-5, with 7 bases lining up with TRBD2. CDR3 size: 15 residues. The germline CDR1 and CDR2 sequences are SGHVS and FQNEAQ. CDR3 sequence reads: CVSSLRLAVQETQYF. The CDR3 DNA follows: TGTGTCAGCAGCTTACGCCTAGCGGTCCAAGAGACCCAGTACTTC. The whole variable domain, remainder taken from reference TRBV7-8 and TRBJ2-5, is GAGVSQSPRYKVAKRGQDVALRCDPISGHVSLFWYQQALGQGPEFLTYFQNEAQLDKSGLPSDRFFAERPEGSVSTLKIQRTQQEDSAVYLCVSSLRLAVQETQYFGPGTRLLVL.

The chain uses TRBV5-4 and TRBJ1-2; TRBD1 agrees at 9 bases. Germline CDR1 SGHNT, CDR2 YYREEE (reference sequence). This CDR3 has 13 residues. Trimming took 4 bases from V and 6 from J; bases not matched to a gene: 4. CDR3 nucleotide sequence: TGTGCCAGCAGCAGAACAGGGGGCAATGGCTACACCTTC. Amino acid sequence: CASSRTGGNGYTF.

The rearrangement uses TRBV2 and TRBJ1-5, with D maybe TRBD1 (5 bases). Germline lookup yields CDR1 SNHLY and CDR2 FYNNEI. CDR3 length: 15 amino acids. The germline V and J ends were trimmed by 4 bases and 4 bases, with 14 bases remaining between them. The CDR3 region has the DNA TGTGCCAGCAGTGTAGGTCAGGGCCCGAATCAGCCCCAGCATTTT. Encoded protein: CASSVGQGPNQPQHF.